This is a list of T cell receptor beta chains from one sample in a study of blood T cell repertoires in COVID-19. Assay used: immunoSEQ multiplex PCR; TCRdb lists only in-frame clones, some missing. The sample shows about 200,000 clones, roughly 85% of them seen only once. Sequenced input: PBMCs or T cells enriched from blood (not recorded which). The receptors were sampled from a man in his forties or fifties who had recovered from COVID-19. Both conserved end residues are part of each CDR3.

v_call	cdr3_aa
TRBV19	CASSLTSGSPFF
TRBV11-2	CASSLGQFGETQYF
TRBV12-3/TRBV12-4	CASSRDWTNEQFF
TRBV5-1	CASSLGASSGNTIYF
TRBV4-1	CASSLGNSGFGGYTF
TRBV28	CASSLGAGLYGYTF
TRBV3-1/TRBV3-2	CASSQSAGGYTF
TRBV7-3	CASSRDGGNEQFF
TRBV14	CASSQIPQGGEQFF
TRBV20-1	CSASPILAEHNEQFF
TRBV29-1	CSVVWAGDFYEQYF
TRBV6-5	CASSPGLAGIGELFF
TRBV4-3	CASSQDRTAYNEQFF
TRBV7-3	CASSTTLAGTNEQFF
TRBV30	CAWSTGGRYNSPLHF
TRBV19	CASSPERQGPKGYTF
TRBV18	CASSPLIRTSGRSGEQFF
TRBV30	CAWTDGGLNYGYTF
TRBV5-6	CASSPGLVGTDTQYF
TRBV4-1	CASSVDSLYGYTF
TRBV6-5	CASNYGGEDQPQHF
TRBV6-5	CASSYSWGAPGEKLFF
TRBV28	CASSSFTSGRWNEQFF
TRBV28	CASRWGQMEKLFF
TRBV29-1	CSVEGTGGREKLFF
TRBV6-2/TRBV6-3	CASSTGGYNSPLHF
TRBV6-5	CASSYQGNTEAFF
TRBV3-1/TRBV3-2	CASSPTSAGPYNEQFF
TRBV5-1	CASSADYPGTDTQYF
TRBV28	CASSPTGGGNQPQHF
TRBV5-1	CASSLTGQGYEQYF
TRBV6-5	CASSYQDRGEEQYF
TRBV30	CAWSPGTIQETQYF
TRBV28	CASSYPRGNYGYTF
TRBV29-1	CSVGLAGVIDTQYF
TRBV7-9	CASRSIQGHQHF
TRBV5-5	CASSSSWTRREIREQYF
TRBV27	CASSATTGGYEQYF
TRBV9	CASSQWASGANVLTF
TRBV9	CASSVGGRERQYF
TRBV5-8	CASSSRRGVFYEQYF
TRBV15	CATSRDLRKGTDTQYF